This TCR beta chain was recorded in a study of PD-1 blockade in classical Hodgkin lymphoma (dated by TCRdb to 2020 to 2022). Background for the entire study: Nivolumab dosing was 3 mg/kg intravenously every 2 weeks, continuing until either disease progression or unacceptable toxicity. To define a peripheral blood immune signature of response to PD-1 blockade in classical Hodgkin lymphoma, the study combined TCR beta sequencing with CyTOF. Study-level results and caveats: Baseline diversity similar to that of newly diagnosed patients was observed in trial patients achieving complete response, whereas significantly lower diversity was observed in partial responders and progressors. Diversity was lower in patients who began nivolumab less than 1 year after ASCT, so these patients were left out of later analyses to avoid confounding by immune reconstitution. CD4+ but not CD8+ TCR diversity rose significantly by C4D1 (p=0.0027 vs p=0.16), most apparent in complete responders (p=0.02). Baseline TCR diversity was reported to be lower in newly diagnosed patients than in healthy donors, and even lower in relapsed/refractory patients. Only a single clinical trial cohort was studied, and what caused the repertoire differences, possibly disease activity or prior therapy, remained undefined.

The meaning of the sample's time point label: cycle 1 day 1 (C1D1), immediately before nivolumab initiation. Every trial patient had relapsed following autologous stem cell transplantation, and prior brentuximab vedotin exposure was what differed among cohorts A, B and C. A total of fewer than 65 patients with relapsed/refractory classical Hodgkin lymphoma made up the trial cohort, and each patient's best overall response was complete response, partial response or progressive disease. Trial patients were treated with single-agent nivolumab in the multi-cohort phase II CheckMate 205 trial. An independent review committee assessed best overall response using the 2007 International Working Group response criteria. PBMCs from the trial were collected at three points: immediately before nivolumab initiation (C1D1), and during therapy at cycle 2 day 1 and cycle 4 day 1. Peripheral blood was collected in 8 mL Vacutainer Cell Preparation Tubes, from which PBMCs were isolated by centrifugation and then cryopreserved.

Genomic DNA was isolated using the Qiagen DNeasy kit from unsorted PBMCs as well as from negatively selected CD4+ and CD8+ fractions. TCR beta CDR3 regions were amplified by immunoSEQ multiplex PCR using primers annealing to V and J segments. A synthetic immune receptor repertoire was used to minimize amplification bias, and any residual bias was removed computationally once sequencing was done. The paper's processing steps were these. Repertoire diversity was quantified as the Shannon entropy index using custom Python scripts. Unsorted, CD4+ and CD8+ repertoires were examined separately, except in combined analyses, for which CD4+ and CD8+ sequences were merged in silico. Clonal expansion was defined as at least a 2-fold frequency increase after treatment relative to C1D1, with a pseudocount of 0.5 for undetected baseline clones. Singleton clones were defined as clones with 0 or 1 copy at C1D1, and non-singleton clones were defined as clones with 2 or more copies. Clones expanded in unsorted samples were labelled as CD4+, CD8+ or unknown by matching protein sequences in sorted samples from the same patient. Wilcoxon tests were applied to paired samples to test diversity changes from C1D1 to C4D1. Sourced from immuneACCESS, this table was stored by TCRdb with only in-frame sequences that have V and J called. A share of the clones is absent; for the studies checked, an unresolved V gene accounts for under half, and the remainder has no known explanation. V, J and clone size were drawn from that table, and D and trimming were deduced from the DNA. The sample includes 55,000 to 65,000 clones, with 85% to 90% observed a single time. The top ten hold 15% of the sample.

This clone came up a few times. Its target antigen remains unknown. One base away there is no much larger clone; base qualities are not given. V was cut back by 5 bases and J by 1 base, leaving a gap of 11 bases between them. CDR1 and CDR2 are drawn from the germline V gene (reference sequence): SEHNR, FQNEAQ. The cysteine opens and the phenylalanine closes a CDR3 of 14 amino acids. CDR3 DNA is the only sequence kept; it has 42 bases, read in frame from the first base. Sample: peripheral blood mononuclear cells (PBMCs), taken at baseline. The receptor was isolated from a human donor with classical Hodgkin lymphoma. This receptor chain uses TRBV7-9 and TRBJ1-1, with TRBD1 tentatively as D gene (6 bases match). The sequenced DNA: TGTGCCAGCAGCCCCCGGACAGCGAACACTGAAGCTTTCTTT. Translated, it gives CASSPRTANTEAFF.